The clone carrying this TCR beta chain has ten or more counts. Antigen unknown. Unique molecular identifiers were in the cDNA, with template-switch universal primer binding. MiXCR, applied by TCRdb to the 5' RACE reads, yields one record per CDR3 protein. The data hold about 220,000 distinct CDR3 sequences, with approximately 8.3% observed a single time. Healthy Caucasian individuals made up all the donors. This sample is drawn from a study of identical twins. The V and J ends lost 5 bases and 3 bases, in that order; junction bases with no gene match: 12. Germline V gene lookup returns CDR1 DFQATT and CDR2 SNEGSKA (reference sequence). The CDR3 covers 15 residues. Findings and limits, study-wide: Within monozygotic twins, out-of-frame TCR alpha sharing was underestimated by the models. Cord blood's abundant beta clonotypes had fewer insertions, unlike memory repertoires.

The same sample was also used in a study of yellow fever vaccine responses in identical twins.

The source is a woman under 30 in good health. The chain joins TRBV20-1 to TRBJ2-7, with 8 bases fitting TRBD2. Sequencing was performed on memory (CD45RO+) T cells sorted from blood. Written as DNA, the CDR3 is TGCAGTGCTTGGGGAGCCGGGACTAGGGACTACGAGCAGTACTTC. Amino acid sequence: CSAWGAGTRDYEQYF.